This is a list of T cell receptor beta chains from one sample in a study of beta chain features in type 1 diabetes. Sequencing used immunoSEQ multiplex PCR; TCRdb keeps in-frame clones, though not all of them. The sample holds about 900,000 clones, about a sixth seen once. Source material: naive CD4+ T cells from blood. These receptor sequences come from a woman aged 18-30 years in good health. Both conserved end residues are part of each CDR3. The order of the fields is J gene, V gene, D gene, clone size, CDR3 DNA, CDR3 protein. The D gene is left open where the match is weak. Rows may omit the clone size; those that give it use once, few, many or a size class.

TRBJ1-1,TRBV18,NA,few,TGTGCCAGCTCACCAACCATCCAGCTGAACACTGAAGCTTTCTTT,CASSPTIQLNTEAFF
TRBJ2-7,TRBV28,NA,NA,TGTGCCAGCATTGGAAGGAGTTACGAGCAGTACTTC,CASIGRSYEQYF
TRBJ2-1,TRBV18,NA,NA,TGTGCCAGCTCACCACCTGGTGGCAATGAGCAGTTCTTC,CASSPPGGNEQFF
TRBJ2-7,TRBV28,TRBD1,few,TGTGCCAGCGTAGCCACCGGGACAGGGGATGTGCAGTACTTC,CASVATGTGDVQYF
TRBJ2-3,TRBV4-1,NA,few,TGCGCCAGCAGCCAAGTTAGTGATACGCAGTATTTT,CASSQVSDTQYF
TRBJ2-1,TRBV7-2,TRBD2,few,TGTGCCAGCAGCCTCAAGACTAGCGGGAGCTACAATGAGCAGTTCTTC,CASSLKTSGSYNEQFF
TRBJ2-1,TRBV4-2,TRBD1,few,TGTGCCAGCAGCCAAGAGCCATGGGACAGGGGGACTGAGCAGTTCTTC,CASSQEPWDRGTEQFF
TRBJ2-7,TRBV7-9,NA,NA,TGTGCCAGCACCCTCGCCACCGGGACCCACCTCGAGCAGTACTTC,CASTLATGTHLEQYF
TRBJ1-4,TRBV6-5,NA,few,TGTGCCAGCAGTTCCGGGTCATGGGCGGATGAAAAACTGTTTTTT,CASSSGSWADEKLFF
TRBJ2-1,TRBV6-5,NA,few,TGTGCCAGCAGTGGTCAGAGATACAATGAGCAGTTCTTC,CASSGQRYNEQFF
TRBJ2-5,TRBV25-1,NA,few,TGTGCCAGCAGTGAATATGGCGTCAAGGAGACCCAGTACTTC,CASSEYGVKETQYF
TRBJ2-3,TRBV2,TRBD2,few,TGTGCCAGCAGTGTGGAGGCGGGAGAGGGAACAGATACGCAGTATTTT,CASSVEAGEGTDTQYF
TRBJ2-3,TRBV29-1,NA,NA,TGCAGCGCAGAGGGGAGGGGGTTGTGGGGAGTCACAGATACGCAGTATTTT,CSAEGRGLWGVTDTQYF
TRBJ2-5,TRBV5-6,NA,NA,TGTGCCAGCAGCTTGAAAACCCGGTGGGGGCAAGAGACCCAGTACTTC,CASSLKTRWGQETQYF
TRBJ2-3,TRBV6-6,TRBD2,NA,TGTGCCAGCGAGCGGGAGGGCCGGAATACGCAGTATTTT,CASEREGRNTQYF
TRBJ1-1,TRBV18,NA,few,TGTGCCAGCTCACCAAGGGCCGCGTTTACTGAAGCTTTCTTT,CASSPRAAFTEAFF
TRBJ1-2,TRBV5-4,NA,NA,TGTGCCAGCAGCTTGGAGGTCGGAATGGACTATGGCTACACCTTC,CASSLEVGMDYGYTF
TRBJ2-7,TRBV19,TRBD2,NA,TGTGCCAGTAGTATAGAGGCGGGAGCGCGCGTCGAGCAGTACTTC,CASSIEAGARVEQYF
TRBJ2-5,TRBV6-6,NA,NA,TGTGCCAGCAGTTACGCCCCCCAGCGCCCTCGAGAGACCCAGTACTTC,CASSYAPQRPRETQYF
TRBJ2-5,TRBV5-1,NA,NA,TGCGCCAGCAGCTTGAGAGGGGCGCGGGAAGAGACCCAGTACTTC,CASSLRGAREETQYF
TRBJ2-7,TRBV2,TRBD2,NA,TGTGCCAGCAACCGACTAGCGGGGTCCTCCTACGAGCAGTACTTC,CASNRLAGSSYEQYF
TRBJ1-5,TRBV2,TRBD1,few,TGTGCCAGCAGTGAATCAGGACAGGGGGCGAATCAGCCCCAGCATTTT,CASSESGQGANQPQHF
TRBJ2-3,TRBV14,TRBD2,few,TGTGCCAGCAGCCAGCATAGCGGGAGTCAAGATACGCAGTATTTT,CASSQHSGSQDTQYF
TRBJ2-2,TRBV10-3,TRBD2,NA,TGTGCCATCGGTGCCGGGACTAGCTCCGGGGAGCTGTTTTTT,CAIGAGTSSGELFF
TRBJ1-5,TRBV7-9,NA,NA,TGTGCCAGCAGCTTAGATGCAAGGAGCCAGCATTTT,CASSLDARSQHF
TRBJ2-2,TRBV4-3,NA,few,TGCGCCAGCAGCCAAGACCCCTCTTACGGGGAGCTGTTTTTT,CASSQDPSYGELFF
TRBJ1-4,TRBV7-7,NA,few,TGTGCTAGCAGTTTTACAGGGAGAATTAAAAAACTGTTTTTT,CASSFTGRIKKLFF
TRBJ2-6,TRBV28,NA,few,TGTGCCAGCAGTTCGGCAGGGCCTGGGGCCAACGTCCTGACTTTC,CASSSAGPGANVLTF
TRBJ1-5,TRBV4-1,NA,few,TGCGCCAGCAGCCAAGAGCGCGCACAGCCCCAGCATTTT,CASSQERAQPQHF
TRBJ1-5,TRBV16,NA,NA,TGTGCCAGCAGCCAAATATTTACGAGTGCCCCCAATCAGCCCCAGCATTTT,CASSQIFTSAPNQPQHF
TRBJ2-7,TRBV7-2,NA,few,TGTGCCAGCAGCTTAGTATTGGGGGGCTTAGCCTACGAGCAGTACTTC,CASSLVLGGLAYEQYF
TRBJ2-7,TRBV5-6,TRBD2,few,TGTGCCAGCAGCTTGTGGACACTAGCGGGAGCGAGTGAGCAGTACTTC,CASSLWTLAGASEQYF
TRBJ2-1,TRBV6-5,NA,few,TGTGCCAGCAGCCGCGGGAATGAGCAGTTCTTC,CASSRGNEQFF
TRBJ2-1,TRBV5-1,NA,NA,TGCGCCAGCAGCCTTCTAGATGGCTCCTACAATGAGCAGTTCTTC,CASSLLDGSYNEQFF
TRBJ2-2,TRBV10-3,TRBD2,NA,TGTGCCACCAAAATCAGCGGGGTGAACACCGGGGAGCTGTTTTTT,CATKISGVNTGELFF
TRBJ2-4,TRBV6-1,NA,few,TGTGCCAGCGGTCTGGGGGCGGCCAAAAACATTCAGTACTTC,CASGLGAAKNIQYF
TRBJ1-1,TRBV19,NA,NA,TGTGCCAGTGATCGGATGGGGGCTGGTACTGAAGCTTTCTTT,CASDRMGAGTEAFF
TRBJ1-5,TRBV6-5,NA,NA,TGTGCCAGCATGGGGATGAGCAATCAGCCCCAGCATTTT,CASMGMSNQPQHF